Each of the 4 T cell receptor beta chains below was sequenced from the same sample in a study of control samples from healthy donors and cancer patients. The assay was immunoSEQ multiplex PCR, and TCRdb's table has in-frame clones only and misses some. The sample carries 80,000 or so clones, roughly 90% recorded once. Sequenced material: blood. The receptors stem from a man between 45 and 60 years old in good health.

J is TRBJ1-1 and V is TRBV2; D remains unclear. V lost 6 bases to trimming and J lost 3 bases, with 14 bases between them. The CDR3 has 14 amino acids. Germline assignment: CDR1 SNHLY and CDR2 FYNNEI. The CDR3: CASRALDGYTEAFF. Here the CDR3 DNA reads TGTGCCAGCAGAGCCCTGGACGGGTACACTGAAGCTTTCTTT.

This clone was recorded only once. The chain employs TRBV2 and TRBJ1-6; the match to TRBD1 covers 10 bases. The J segment lost 5 bases and the V segment lost 10 bases, leaving 14 bases of the junction unmatched. Germline CDR1 SNHLY, CDR2 FYNNEI. This CDR3 has 17 residues. In DNA, the CDR3 is TGTGCCACCTACCGAGGGACAGGGGATATGGATAATTCACCCCTCCACTTT. This translates into CATYRGTGDMDNSPLHF. The full variable domain, rest sourced from reference TRBV2 and TRBJ1-6, is EPEVTQTPSHQVTQMGQEVILRCVPISNHLYFYWYRQILGQKVEFLVSFYNNEISEKSEIFDDQFSVERPDGSNFTLKIRSTKLEDSAMYFCATYRGTGDMDNSPLHFGNGTRLTVT.

The chain combines TRBV5-8 with TRBJ2-2, with TRBD1 matching 9 bases. The CDR3 is 17 amino acids. V dropped 2 bases and J dropped 3; count of bases not matched to a gene: 8. The germline CDR1 and CDR2 sequences are SGHTS and YDEGEE. In nucleotides, the CDR3 is TGTGCCAGCAGCTTTCTCCGGGACAGGGAAGACACCGGGGAGCTGTTTTTT. Translating gives CASSFLRDREDTGELFF.

DNA of the CDR3: TGTGCCAGCAGCGGCCTCGGGGGTCGGCCCCTCCACTTT. Its translation: CASSGLGGRPLHF. V usage is TRBV6-5 and J usage is TRBJ1-6; D is possibly TRBD1 (5 bases). The CDR3 is 13 amino acids. Germline values: CDR1 MNHEY, CDR2 SVGAGI. Trimming took off 6 bases at V and 13 bases at J, with 16 bases between the two ends.